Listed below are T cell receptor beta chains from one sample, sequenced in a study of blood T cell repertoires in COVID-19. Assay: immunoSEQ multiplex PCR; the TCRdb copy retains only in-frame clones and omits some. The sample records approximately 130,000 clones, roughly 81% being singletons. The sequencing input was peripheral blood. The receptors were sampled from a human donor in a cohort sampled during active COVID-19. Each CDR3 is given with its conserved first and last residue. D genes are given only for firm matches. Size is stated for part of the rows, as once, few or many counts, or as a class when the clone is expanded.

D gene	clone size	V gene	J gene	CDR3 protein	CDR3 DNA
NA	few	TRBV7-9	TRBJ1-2	CASSLSDRGGYTF	TGTGCCAGCAGCTTATCGGACCGGGGAGGCTACACCTTC
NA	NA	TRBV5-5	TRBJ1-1	CASSLALQLNTEAFF	TGTGCCAGCAGCTTGGCCTTACAGCTGAACACTGAAGCTTTCTTT
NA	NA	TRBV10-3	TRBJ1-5	CATNREGGQPQHF	TGTGCCACCAACAGGGAAGGAGGTCAGCCCCAGCATTTT
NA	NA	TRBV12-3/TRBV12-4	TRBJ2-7	CASLRAYEQYF	TGTGCCAGCCTTCGGGCCTACGAGCAGTACTTC
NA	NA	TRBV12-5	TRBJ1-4	CASGLDPLRENEKLFF	TGTGCTAGTGGTTTGGACCCCCTGAGAGAGAATGAAAAACTGTTTTTT
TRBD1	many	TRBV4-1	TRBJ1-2	CASSHLAGGYSYGYTF	TGCGCCAGCAGCCATCTAGCAGGGGGCTATAGCTATGGCTACACCTTC
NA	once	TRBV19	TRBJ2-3	CASNGARTDTQYF	TGTGCCAGTAATGGGGCGCGCACAGATACGCAGTATTTT
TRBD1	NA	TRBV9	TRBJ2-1	CASTLRTGRINEQFF	TGTGCCAGCACTTTGAGGACAGGGAGGATCAATGAGCAGTTCTTC
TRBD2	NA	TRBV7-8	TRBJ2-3	CASRLAGASSTDTQYF	TGTGCCAGCCGACTAGCGGGGGCCTCTAGCACAGATACGCAGTATTTT
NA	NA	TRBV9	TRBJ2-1	CASSVGVPRYVGSGNEQFF	TGTGCCAGCAGCGTAGGGGTACCGCGATACGTTGGTTCAGGGAATGAGCAGTTCTTC
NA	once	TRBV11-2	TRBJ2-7	CASSLAGIRYEQYF	TGTGCCAGCAGCTTAGCCGGGATCCGGTACGAGCAGTACTTC
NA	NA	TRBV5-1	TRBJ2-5	CASSSGGPWETQYF	TGCGCCAGCAGCTCGGGGGGCCCTTGGGAGACCCAGTACTTC
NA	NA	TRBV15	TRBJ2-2	CATSPAVGGLTPGELFF	TGTGCCACCAGCCCCGCCGTTGGCGGACTAACACCGGGGGAGCTGTTTTTT
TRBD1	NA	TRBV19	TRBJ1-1	CASSIDRGPEAFF	TGTGCCAGTAGTATTGACAGGGGGCCTGAAGCTTTCTTT
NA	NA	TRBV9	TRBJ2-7	CASSVASGSGTYEQYF	TGTGCCAGCAGCGTAGCTTCGGGGTCCGGTACCTACGAGCAGTACTTC
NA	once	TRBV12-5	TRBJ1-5	CASLSTLSNQPQHF	TGTGCTAGTCTATCGACACTTAGCAATCAGCCCCAGCATTTT
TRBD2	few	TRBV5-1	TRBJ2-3	CASSPSGGDMADTQYF	TGCGCCAGCAGCCCCTCGGGAGGGGACATGGCAGATACGCAGTATTTT
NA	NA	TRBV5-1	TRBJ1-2	CASSDTGFGDKYGYTF	TGCGCCAGCAGTGACACAGGGTTCGGCGACAAATATGGCTACACCTTC
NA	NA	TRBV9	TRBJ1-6	CASSGPRGDYNSPLHF	TGTGCCAGCAGCGGGCCTAGAGGAGACTATAATTCACCCCTCCACTTT
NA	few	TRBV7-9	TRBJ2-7	CASSNRDKTYEQYF	TGTGCCAGCAGCAACCGGGACAAGACCTACGAGCAGTACTTC
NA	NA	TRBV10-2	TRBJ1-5	CASSTGLSNQPQHF	TGCGCCAGCAGTACGGGATTGAGCAATCAGCCCCAGCATTTT
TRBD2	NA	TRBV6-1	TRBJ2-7	CASSEHSGLAPSRAYEQYF	TGTGCCAGCAGTGAACATTCGGGACTAGCGCCCTCGAGGGCCTACGAGCAGTACTTC
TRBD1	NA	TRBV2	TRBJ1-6	CASSSEGQGNSPLHF	TGTGCCAGCAGTAGCGAGGGACAGGGAAATTCACCCCTCCACTTT
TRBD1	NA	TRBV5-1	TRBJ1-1	CASSFGQGGTEAFF	TGCGCCAGCAGCTTCGGCCAGGGGGGCACTGAAGCTTTCTTT
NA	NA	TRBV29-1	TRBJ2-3	CSSEGRSDYADTQYF	TGCAGCTCAGAGGGCAGGTCGGATTATGCAGATACGCAGTATTTT
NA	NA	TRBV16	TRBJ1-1	CASSQLTSVGEAFF	TGTGCCAGCAGCCAATTAACTTCGGTTGGTGAAGCTTTCTTT
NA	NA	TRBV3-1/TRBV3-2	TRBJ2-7	CASSPEGRLAIDGYYEQYF	TGTGCCAGCAGCCCCGAAGGGAGGCTAGCTATAGACGGGTACTACGAGCAGTACTTC
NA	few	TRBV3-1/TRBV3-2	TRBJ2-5	CASSQRGQETQYF	TGTGCCAGCAGCCAGAGGGGGCAAGAGACCCAGTACTTC
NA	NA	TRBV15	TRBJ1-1	CATSRGGNTEAFF	TGTGCCACCAGCAGAGGCGGAAACACTGAAGCTTTCTTT
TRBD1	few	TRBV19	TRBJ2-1	CASSIGGTVYNEQFF	TGTGCCAGTAGTATAGGGGGGACAGTCTACAATGAGCAGTTCTTC
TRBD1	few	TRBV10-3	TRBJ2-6	CAISDKKAGGLSGANVLTF	TGTGCCATCAGTGATAAGAAGGCAGGGGGCCTCTCTGGGGCCAACGTCCTGACTTTC
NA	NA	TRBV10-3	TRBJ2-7	CAISDGYEQYF	TGTGCCATCAGTGACGGGTACGAGCAGTACTTC
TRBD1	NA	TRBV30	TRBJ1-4	CAWSGGQGATNEKLFF	TGTGCCTGGAGTGGGGGACAGGGTGCAACTAATGAAAAACTGTTTTTT
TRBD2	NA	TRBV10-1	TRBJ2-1	CASSEGLAVYNEQFF	TGCGCCAGCAGTGAGGGTCTAGCGGTCTACAATGAGCAGTTCTTC
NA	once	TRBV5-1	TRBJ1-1	CASSQGLGAEAFF	TGCGCCAGCAGTCAGGGCCTTGGGGCTGAAGCTTTCTTT
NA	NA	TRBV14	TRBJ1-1	CASSPRVPLGDTEAFF	TGTGCCAGCAGCCCGAGGGTTCCCCTCGGGGACACTGAAGCTTTCTTT
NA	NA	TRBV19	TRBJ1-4	CASSTPVGKLFF	TGTGCCAGTAGTACCCCGGTTGGAAAACTGTTTTTT